This TCR beta chain is from a study of blood T cell repertoires in COVID-19. Study-level information: Whether acute or convalescent, the COVID-19 samples came from the United States, Italy and Spain. T cells, B-cell-depleted T cells, or PBMCs provided the cDNA or gDNA that served as material.

Original processing methods: Quantification of nucleated cells was approximated via reference gene primer amplification. Libraries were prepared by immunoSEQ multiplex PCR; TCRdb keeps only in-frame clonotypes and omits some of them. V, J and clone size were drawn from that table, and D and trimming were deduced from the DNA. Of approximately 37,000 clones detected, approximately 91% appear once; the ten largest clones hold roughly 21%. This CDR3 comprises 14 residues. V dropped 1 base and J dropped 4 bases, with 9 bases sitting between them. CDR1 is KGHDR and CDR2 is SFDVKD in the germline V gene. The receptor comes from a man between 50 and 59 years old with active COVID-19. The V gene is TRBV24-1, the J gene TRBJ1-2; D perhaps matches TRBD1 (5 bases). Input material: peripheral blood. Written as DNA, the CDR3 is TGTGCCACCAGTGATTTCGCCAGGGCCTATGGCTACACCTTC. Translated, it gives CATSDFARAYGYTF.